The rows below give T cell receptor beta chains drawn from one sample of a study of cytomegalovirus exposure and HLA in healthy donors. The protocol was immunoSEQ multiplex PCR, while the TCRdb copy is restricted to in-frame clones and leaves out a portion. Of fewer than 140,000 clones in the sample, over 55% were seen once. The sample consisted of PBMCs. The origin of the receptors is a female donor in good health and CMV-seronegative. CDR3s include the opening cysteine and the closing phenylalanine or tryptophan. Each record gives: D gene, clone size, J gene, V gene, CDR3 protein, CDR3 DNA. D genes are given only for firm matches. Some rows have no size entry. The others give once, few or many, or a class for an expanded clone.

-	-	TRBJ2-2	TRBV7-3	CASSLSGASQALTGELFF	TGTGCCAGCAGCTTATCGGGAGCGTCTCAGGCCCTCACCGGGGAGCTGTTTTTT
TRBD2	-	TRBJ2-1	TRBV14	CASSDYWGGSSYNEQFF	TGTGCCAGCAGCGACTACTGGGGCGGGAGTTCCTACAATGAGCAGTTCTTC
TRBD2	-	TRBJ2-3	TRBV7-6	CASSSPGLAGGGTDTQYF	TGTGCCAGCAGCTCGCCGGGACTAGCGGGAGGAGGCACAGATACGCAGTATTTT
-	once	TRBJ2-2	TRBV4-2	CASSQDRWRDLRELFF	TGTGCCAGCAGCCAAGATCGCTGGCGGGACCTGAGGGAGCTGTTTTTT
-	-	TRBJ2-1	TRBV7-9	CASLRSLEASYYNEQFF	TGTGCCAGCCTCCGCTCCTTGGAGGCGTCATACTACAATGAGCAGTTCTTC
-	-	TRBJ1-2	TRBV30	CAWSVRERRNYGYTF	TGTGCCTGGAGTGTACGAGAACGCCGTAACTATGGCTACACCTTC
TRBD2	-	TRBJ2-1	TRBV7-9	CASSPRTSGNEQFF	TGTGCCAGCAGCCCCAGGACTAGCGGCAATGAGCAGTTCTTC
-	-	TRBJ2-7	TRBV7-2	CASSPMTRKNSYEQYF	TGTGCCAGCAGCCCCATGACAAGGAAGAACTCCTACGAGCAGTACTTC
TRBD1	-	TRBJ1-2	TRBV7-2	CASSETTGQSGYTF	TGTGCCAGCAGTGAGACGACAGGGCAGAGCGGCTACACCTTC
-	-	TRBJ2-7	TRBV5-1	CASSRRDQGYEQYF	TGCGCCAGCAGCCGGAGGGATCAAGGGTACGAGCAGTACTTC
TRBD2	once	TRBJ2-2	TRBV10-3	CAISTNSRAGAGELFF	TGTGCCATCAGTACCAACAGCAGAGCGGGAGCTGGGGAGCTGTTTTTT
-	once	TRBJ2-7	TRBV9	CASSVGPRGAYEQYF	TGTGCCAGCAGCGTAGGACCCAGGGGAGCCTACGAGCAGTACTTC
TRBD1	once	TRBJ2-4	TRBV15	CATSTSPGTGLGPKNIQYF	TGTGCCACCAGCACAAGTCCCGGGACAGGGTTGGGGCCCAAAAACATTCAGTACTTC
-	-	TRBJ2-7	TRBV10-3	CAISDKSSSYEQYF	TGTGCCATCAGTGATAAGAGTAGTTCCTACGAGCAGTACTTC
TRBD2	once	TRBJ2-5	TRBV30	CAWSVPGGGRETQYF	TGTGCCTGGAGTGTACCCGGGGGCGGGAGGGAGACCCAGTACTTC
TRBD1	-	TRBJ2-2	TRBV5-4	CASRPGTGGSGELFF	TGTGCCAGCAGACCCGGGACAGGGGGATCCGGGGAGCTGTTTTTT
-	-	TRBJ1-1	TRBV6-5	CASRRGLNYEAFF	TGTGCCAGCCGTAGAGGGCTCAACTATGAAGCTTTCTTT
-	few	TRBJ2-7	TRBV7-2	CASSLGDLTYEQYF	TGTGCCAGCAGCTTAGGGGACTTGACCTACGAGCAGTACTTC
TRBD2	-	TRBJ2-1	TRBV11-2	CASSLESGGYYNEQFF	TGTGCCAGCAGCTTAGAGTCGGGAGGGTACTACAATGAGCAGTTCTTC
TRBD1	few	TRBJ2-1	TRBV11-3	CASSWGQGAIEQFF	TGTGCCAGCAGCTGGGGACAGGGGGCGATCGAGCAGTTCTTC
-	-	TRBJ1-1	TRBV29-1	CSVRRVLNTEAFF	TGCAGCGTTCGTCGGGTGTTGAACACTGAAGCTTTCTTT
TRBD2	-	TRBJ2-7	TRBV25-1	CASSEYRAGGPSYEQYF	TGTGCCAGCAGTGAATACCGAGCGGGAGGGCCTTCCTACGAGCAGTACTTC
-	-	TRBJ2-7	TRBV14	CASSQVLGATEQYF	TGTGCCAGCAGCCAAGTCTTAGGAGCAACCGAGCAGTACTTC
TRBD2	-	TRBJ2-5	TRBV7-2	CASSLEGLAGWETQYF	TGTGCCAGCAGCTTAGAAGGACTAGCGGGATGGGAGACCCAGTACTTC
-	-	TRBJ2-3	TRBV11-3	CASSLGPRRTDTQYF	TGTGCCAGCAGCTTAGGCCCCAGGAGGACAGATACGCAGTATTTT
TRBD1	few	TRBJ2-1	TRBV5-8	CASSLAGTGGYEQFF	TGTGCCAGCAGCTTAGCCGGGACAGGGGGTTATGAGCAGTTCTTC
TRBD2	-	TRBJ2-5	TRBV30	CAWSRSGGFYETQYF	TGTGCCTGGAGTAGGAGCGGGGGGTTCTACGAGACCCAGTACTTC
TRBD2	-	TRBJ2-5	TRBV5-1	CASSLGLAVSQETQYF	TGCGCCAGCAGCTTGGGTCTAGCGGTATCACAAGAGACCCAGTACTTC
TRBD1	-	TRBJ2-3	TRBV5-4	CASSLGGTGTDTQYF	TGTGCCAGCAGCTTGGGGGGGACAGGCACAGATACGCAGTATTTT
-	-	TRBJ2-1	TRBV2	CASSEIAGPLNEQFF	TGTGCCAGCAGTGAAATTGCGGGACCACTCAATGAGCAGTTCTTC
-	-	TRBJ2-6	TRBV7-5	CARPRDSGANVLTF	TGTGCCAGACCCAGGGACTCTGGGGCCAACGTCCTGACTTTC
-	-	TRBJ2-7	TRBV20-1	CSLGRLNEQYF	TGCAGTTTGGGGCGGCTGAACGAGCAGTACTTC
TRBD2	-	TRBJ2-1	TRBV9	CASSVTGGNEQFF	TGTGCCAGCAGCGTAACGGGAGGCAATGAGCAGTTCTTC
-	-	TRBJ1-1	TRBV30	CAFKKDWNTEAFF	TGTGCCTTTAAGAAGGACTGGAACACTGAAGCTTTCTTT
TRBD1	few	TRBJ1-1	TRBV2	CASRDRSRGEAFF	TGTGCCAGCAGGGACAGGAGTCGGGGTGAAGCTTTCTTT
-	few	TRBJ2-2	TRBV10-1	CASSEIITGELFF	TGCGCCAGCAGTGAGATAATCACCGGGGAGCTGTTTTTT